This T cell receptor beta chain was obtained from a study of blood T cell repertoires in COVID-19. Overall study context: Spain, Italy and the United States supplied samples that represented acute and convalescent COVID-19.

Original processing methods: Quantification of nucleated cells was approximated via reference gene primer amplification. The assay was immunoSEQ multiplex PCR, and TCRdb's table has in-frame clones only and misses some. V, J and clone size reflect that table, while D and trimming were determined from the DNA. The sample lists around 320,000 clones, nearly 90% occurring once. Study members were between roughly 18 and 89 years old and lived in 20 to 30 US regions. Assignments of participants to cohorts depended upon their own reported clinical history. The CDR3 is made up of 15 amino acids. Germline V gene data show CDR1 as SGDLS and CDR2 as YYNGEE. V was clipped by 5 bases and J by 7 bases; unmatched bases: 12.

The sample taken for sequencing was PBMCs or T cells enriched from blood (not recorded which). This chain links TRBV9 with TRBJ2-7, with 10 bases matching TRBD2. This TCR was recovered from a young woman with acute COVID-19. The CDR3 sequence: CASSPNLAGAGEQYF. Written as DNA, the CDR3 is TGTGCCAGCAGTCCTAACCTAGCGGGAGCGGGAGAGCAGTACTTC.